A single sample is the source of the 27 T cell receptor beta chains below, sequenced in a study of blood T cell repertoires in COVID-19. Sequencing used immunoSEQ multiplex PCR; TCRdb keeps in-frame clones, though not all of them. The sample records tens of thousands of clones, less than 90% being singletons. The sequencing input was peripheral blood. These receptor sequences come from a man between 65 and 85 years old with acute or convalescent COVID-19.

CDR3 in amino acids: CASSEALQGNQPQHF. CDR3 DNA: TGTGCCAGCAGTGAAGCCCTCCAGGGGAATCAGCCCCAGCATTTT. This sequence joins TRBV25-1 and TRBJ1-5; D might be TRBD1 (6 bases). From germline, CDR1 is MGHDK and CDR2 SYGVNS. V was trimmed by 2 bases and J by 4 bases, leaving 12 bases between them. This CDR3 has 15 amino acids.

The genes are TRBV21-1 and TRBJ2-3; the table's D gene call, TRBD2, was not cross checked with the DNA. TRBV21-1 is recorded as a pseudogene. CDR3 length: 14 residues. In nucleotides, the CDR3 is TGTGCCAGCAGCCCGCCTCGAACTGAAGATACGCAGTATTTT. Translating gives CASSPPRTEDTQYF.

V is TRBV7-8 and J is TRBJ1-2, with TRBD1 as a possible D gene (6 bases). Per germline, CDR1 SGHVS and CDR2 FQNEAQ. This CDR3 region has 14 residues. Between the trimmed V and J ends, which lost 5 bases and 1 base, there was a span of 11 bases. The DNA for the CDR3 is TGTGCCAGCAGCCCACAGGGAATTAACTATGGCTACACCTTC. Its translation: CASSPQGINYGYTF.

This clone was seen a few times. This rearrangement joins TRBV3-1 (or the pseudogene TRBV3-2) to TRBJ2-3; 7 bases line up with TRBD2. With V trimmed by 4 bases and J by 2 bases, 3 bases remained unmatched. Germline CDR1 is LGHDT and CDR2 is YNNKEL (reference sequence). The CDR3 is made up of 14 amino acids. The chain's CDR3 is CASSRLADTDTQYF. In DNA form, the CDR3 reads TGTGCCAGCAGCCGGCTAGCGGACACAGATACGCAGTATTTT.

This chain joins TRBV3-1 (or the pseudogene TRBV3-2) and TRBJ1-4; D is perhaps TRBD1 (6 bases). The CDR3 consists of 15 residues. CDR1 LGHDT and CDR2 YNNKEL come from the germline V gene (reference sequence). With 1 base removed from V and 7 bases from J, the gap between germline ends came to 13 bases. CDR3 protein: CASSQVSGGGEKLFF. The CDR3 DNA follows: TGTGCCAGCAGCCAAGTTTCGGGGGGCGGTGAAAAACTGTTTTTT.

The CDR3 protein is CASSLGSGGGYEQYF. The CDR3 DNA sequence: TGTGCCAGCAGCTTGGGTTCGGGGGGAGGGTACGAGCAGTACTTC. The rearrangement uses TRBV5-6 and TRBJ2-7; 7 nucleotides match TRBD2. CDR3 length: 15 amino acids. Losses at the gene ends were 0 bases for V and 4 bases for J; bases not matched to a gene: 7. In germline, CDR1 is SGHDT, CDR2 YYEEEE.

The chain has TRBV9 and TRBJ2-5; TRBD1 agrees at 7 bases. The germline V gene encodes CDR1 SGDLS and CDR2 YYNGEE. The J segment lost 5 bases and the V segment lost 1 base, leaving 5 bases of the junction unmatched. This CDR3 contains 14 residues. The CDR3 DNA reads TGTGCCAGCAGCGTAACAGGGGCCAAGGAGACCCAGTACTTC. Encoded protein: CASSVTGAKETQYF.

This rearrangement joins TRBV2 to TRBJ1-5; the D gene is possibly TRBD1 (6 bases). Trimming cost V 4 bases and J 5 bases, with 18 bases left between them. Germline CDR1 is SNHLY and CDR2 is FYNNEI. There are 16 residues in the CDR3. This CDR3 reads CASSGPGGRGDQPQHF. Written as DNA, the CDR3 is TGTGCCAGCAGTGGACCCGGGGGGCGCGGGGATCAGCCCCAGCATTTT.

The CDR3 spells CASSSDGNQPQHF. CDR3 nucleotide sequence: TGTGCCAGCAGTTCAGACGGGAATCAGCCCCAGCATTTT. The V and J genes are TRBV6-5 and TRBJ1-5; D remains ambiguous. In germline, CDR1 is MNHEY, CDR2 SVGAGI. This CDR3 comprises 13 residues. Deletions cut 4 bases from V and 4 bases from J, with 8 bases between.

CDR3 bases: TGTGCCAGCAGCGCAACGCTTGGGACAGCTAATAATTCACCCCTCCACTTT. This sequence encodes CASSATLGTANNSPLHF. The V and J genes are TRBV21-1 and TRBJ1-6; the table's D call of TRBD1 was not tested on the DNA. TRBV21-1 is listed as a pseudogene. This CDR3 is built from 17 residues.

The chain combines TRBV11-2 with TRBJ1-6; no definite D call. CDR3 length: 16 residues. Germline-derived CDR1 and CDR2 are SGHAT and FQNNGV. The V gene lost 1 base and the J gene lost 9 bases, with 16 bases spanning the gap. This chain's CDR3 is CASSLVTGGYGSPLHF. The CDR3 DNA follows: TGTGCCAGCAGCTTAGTAACGGGAGGGTACGGTTCACCCCTCCACTTT.

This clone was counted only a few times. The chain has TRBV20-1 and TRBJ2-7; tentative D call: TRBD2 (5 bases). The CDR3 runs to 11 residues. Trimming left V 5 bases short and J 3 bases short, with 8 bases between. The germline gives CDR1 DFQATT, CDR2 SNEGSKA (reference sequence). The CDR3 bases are TGCAGTGCTCGGGATGTCTACGAGCAGTACTTC. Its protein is CSARDVYEQYF.

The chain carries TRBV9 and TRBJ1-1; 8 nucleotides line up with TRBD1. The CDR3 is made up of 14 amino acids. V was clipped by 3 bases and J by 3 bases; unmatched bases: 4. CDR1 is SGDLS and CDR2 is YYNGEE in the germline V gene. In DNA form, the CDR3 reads TGTGCCAGCAGCGCGGACAGGGAGGACACTGAAGCTTTCTTT. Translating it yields CASSADREDTEAFF.

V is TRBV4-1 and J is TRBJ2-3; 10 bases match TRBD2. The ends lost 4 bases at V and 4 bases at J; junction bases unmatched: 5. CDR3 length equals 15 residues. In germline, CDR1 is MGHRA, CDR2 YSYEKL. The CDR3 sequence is CASSPLAGEADTQYF. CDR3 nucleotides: TGCGCCAGCAGCCCTCTAGCGGGAGAAGCAGATACGCAGTATTTT.

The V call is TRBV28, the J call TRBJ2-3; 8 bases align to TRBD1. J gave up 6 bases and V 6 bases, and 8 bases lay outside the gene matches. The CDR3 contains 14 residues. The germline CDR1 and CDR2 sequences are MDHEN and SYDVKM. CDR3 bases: TGTGCCAGCAGCAGGACAGGGTTTCGGGATACGCAGTATTTT. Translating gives CASSRTGFRDTQYF.

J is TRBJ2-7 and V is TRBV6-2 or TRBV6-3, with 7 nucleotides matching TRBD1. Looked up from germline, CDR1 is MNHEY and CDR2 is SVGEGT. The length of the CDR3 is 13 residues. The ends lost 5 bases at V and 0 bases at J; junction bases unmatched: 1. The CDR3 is CASSGTDSYEQYF. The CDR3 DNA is TGTGCCAGCAGTGGGACAGACTCCTACGAGCAGTACTTC.

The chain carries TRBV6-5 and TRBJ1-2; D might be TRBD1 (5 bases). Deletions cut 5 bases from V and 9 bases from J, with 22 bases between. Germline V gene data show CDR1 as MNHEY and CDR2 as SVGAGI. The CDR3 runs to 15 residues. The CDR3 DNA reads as TGTGCCAGCAGTCCGTCCGCGGTGGGGCGTTGGAGCTACACCTTC. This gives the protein CASSPSAVGRWSYTF.

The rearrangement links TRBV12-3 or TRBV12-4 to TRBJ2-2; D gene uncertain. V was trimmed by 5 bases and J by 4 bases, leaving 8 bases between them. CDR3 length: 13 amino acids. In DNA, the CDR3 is TGTGCCAGCAGTCAGTCGCCCACCGGGGAGCTGTTTTTT. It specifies CASSQSPTGELFF.

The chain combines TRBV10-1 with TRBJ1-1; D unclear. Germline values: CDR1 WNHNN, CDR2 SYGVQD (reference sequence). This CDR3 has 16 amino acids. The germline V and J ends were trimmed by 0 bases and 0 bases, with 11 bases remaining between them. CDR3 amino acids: CASSESKEAVNTEAFF. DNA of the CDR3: TGCGCCAGCAGTGAGTCAAAGGAGGCGGTGAACACTGAAGCTTTCTTT.

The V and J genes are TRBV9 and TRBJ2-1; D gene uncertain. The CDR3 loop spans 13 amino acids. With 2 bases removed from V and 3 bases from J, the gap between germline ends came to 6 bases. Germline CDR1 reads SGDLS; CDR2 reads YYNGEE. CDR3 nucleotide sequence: TGTGCCAGCAGCGTCACCTACTACAATGAGCAGTTCTTC. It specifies CASSVTYYNEQFF.

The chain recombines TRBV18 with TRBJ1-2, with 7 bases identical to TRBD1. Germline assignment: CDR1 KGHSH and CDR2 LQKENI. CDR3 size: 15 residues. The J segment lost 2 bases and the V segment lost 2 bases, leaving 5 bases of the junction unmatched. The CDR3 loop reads CASSPAVQGNYGYTF. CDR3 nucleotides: TGTGCCAGCTCACCAGCCGTACAGGGGAACTATGGCTACACCTTC.

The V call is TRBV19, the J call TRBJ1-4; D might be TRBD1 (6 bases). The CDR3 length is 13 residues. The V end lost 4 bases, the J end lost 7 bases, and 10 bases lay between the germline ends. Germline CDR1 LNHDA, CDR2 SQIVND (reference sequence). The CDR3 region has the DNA TGTGCCAGTAGTACCACAGGGACTGAAAAACTGTTTTTT. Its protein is CASSTTGTEKLFF.

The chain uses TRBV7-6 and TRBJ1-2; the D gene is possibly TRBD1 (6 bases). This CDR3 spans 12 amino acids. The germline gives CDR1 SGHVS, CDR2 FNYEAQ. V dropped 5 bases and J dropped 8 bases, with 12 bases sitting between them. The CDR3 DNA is TGTGCCAGCAGCCCGGACAGAGGCGGCTACACCTTC. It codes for CASSPDRGGYTF.

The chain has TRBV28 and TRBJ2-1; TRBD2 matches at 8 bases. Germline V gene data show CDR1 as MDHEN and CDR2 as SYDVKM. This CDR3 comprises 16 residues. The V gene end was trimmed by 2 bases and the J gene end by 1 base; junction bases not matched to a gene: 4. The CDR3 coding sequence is TGTGCCAGCAGTTTACGGAGCGGGGGTTCCTACAATGAGCAGTTCTTC. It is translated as CASSLRSGGSYNEQFF.

This chain's CDR3 is CASSGIGRGLTDTQYF. The CDR3 nucleotides read TGTGCCAGCAGCGGAATAGGCCGGGGACTCACAGATACGCAGTATTTT. The rearrangement links TRBV9 to TRBJ2-3; the D gene is possibly TRBD2 (6 bases). CDR3 length equals 16 residues. Trimming removed 3 bases from V and 2 bases from J, with 16 bases in between. In germline, CDR1 is SGDLS, CDR2 YYNGEE.

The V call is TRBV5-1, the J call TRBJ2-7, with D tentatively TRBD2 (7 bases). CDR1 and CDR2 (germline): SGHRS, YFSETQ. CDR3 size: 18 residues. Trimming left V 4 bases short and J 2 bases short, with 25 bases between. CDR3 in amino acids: CASSTSVEQGGRAYEQYF. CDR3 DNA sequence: TGCGCCAGCAGCACATCTGTGGAACAAGGGGGGAGGGCCTACGAGCAGTACTTC.

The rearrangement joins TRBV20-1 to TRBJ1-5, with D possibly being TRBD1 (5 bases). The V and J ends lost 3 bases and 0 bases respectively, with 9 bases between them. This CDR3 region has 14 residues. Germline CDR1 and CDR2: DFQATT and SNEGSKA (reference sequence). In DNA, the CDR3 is TGCAGTGCTAGTAGGGGCCATAGCAATCAGCCCCAGCATTTT. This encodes CSASRGHSNQPQHF.